Sequencing of this T cell receptor beta chain was carried out in a study of pediatric ulcerative colitis. Germline CDR1 and CDR2: SQVTM and ANQGSEA. The CDR3 runs 12 residues. The V end lost 4 bases, the J end lost 3 bases, and 9 bases lay between the germline ends. Using immunoSEQ multiplex PCR, the repertoire was profiled, and TCRdb retains in-frame clones only, with some absent. Among 1,400 to 1,500 clones listed, under 90% were seen once. The sequence was obtained from a boy between 10 and 17 years old with severe ulcerative colitis. The sequencing input was blood. The chain recombines TRBV29-1 with TRBJ1-2; D possibly corresponds to TRBD1 (6 bases). The CDR3 region has the DNA TGCAGCGTTGGGGGGGCGGACTATGGCTACACCTTC. It codes for CSVGGADYGYTF.